This T cell receptor (beta chain) was found in a study of a mutant IDH1 vaccine in newly diagnosed glioma. Looking at the study overall: Patients got their first vaccination 4-6 weeks after radiotherapy alone, or with temozolomide cycles. Patients were pretreated with radiotherapy, temozolomide, or both, mostly both.

Repertoires were generated with immunoSEQ multiplex PCR, while TCRdb's copy carries only in-frame clones and drops some. In the table there are roughly 54,000 clones, around 81% of which are singletons. Points on this clone: The antigen remains undetermined. It is likely a read error, because the conserved phenylalanine at the end of the CDR3 is missing.

CDR3 size: 15 residues. V lost 5 bases and J lost 2; bases outside the gene matches: 9. Germline lookup yields CDR1 SGHTA and CDR2 FQGNSA. This sample's time point: week 5, during vaccination. What each vaccine dose contained was 300 ug of mutant IDH1 20-mer peptide, accompanied by topical imiquimod. The V call is TRBV7-2, the J call TRBJ2-7; 7 bases match TRBD1. This clonotype was obtained from a man aged 25 to 40 with glioma. Sequencing was performed on PBMCs, taken from a glioma patient whose treatment included an IDH1 peptide vaccine. CDR3: CASSGDRAATYEQYL. DNA of the CDR3: TGTGCCAGCAGCGGTGACAGGGCCGCTACCTACGAGCAGTACCTC.